The next 8 T cell receptor beta chains were all read from a single sample in a study of OX40 agonist ivuxolimab in advanced cancers. Produced via immunoSEQ multiplex PCR; TCRdb's table is partial and in-frame only. This table has some 35,000 clones, around four fifths appearing once. The specimen was CD4+ or CD8+ T cells sorted from blood, collected in a trial of the OX40 agonist ivuxolimab. These receptors all come from an adult with an advanced solid tumor such as melanoma, head and neck, liver or kidney cancer.

The V call is TRBV27, the J call TRBJ1-5; TRBD1 matches 7 bases. V was pared by 3 bases and J by 2 bases, with 1 base of the junction left unmatched. Per germline, CDR1 MNHEY and CDR2 SMNVEV (reference sequence). The CDR3 runs 14 residues. CDR3 nucleotides: TGTGCCAGCAGTTTCAGGGGGGGCAATCAGCCCCAGCATTTT. Translating gives CASSFRGGNQPQHF.

This chain connects TRBV6-1 to TRBJ2-7, with TRBD2 matching 10 bases. Trimming at V came to 3 bases and at J to 2 bases, leaving 4 bases not matched to a gene. This CDR3 has 15 residues. Per germline, CDR1 MNHNS and CDR2 SASEGT. CDR3 protein: CASSDRLAGPYEQYF. The CDR3 nucleotides read TGTGCCAGCAGTGACCGACTAGCGGGCCCCTACGAGCAGTACTTC.

The chain recombines TRBV7-9 with TRBJ2-7; 12 positions match TRBD2. Germline V gives CDR1 SEHNR, CDR2 FQNEAQ (reference sequence). V lost 0 bases, J lost 4 bases, and 10 bases stayed unmatched. The CDR3 is made up of 18 amino acids. CDR3 in amino acids: CASSLASGTSGLNYEQYF. DNA of the CDR3: TGTGCCAGCAGCTTAGCGTCTGGGACTAGCGGGCTCAATTACGAGCAGTACTTC.

This rearrangement joins TRBV11-2 to TRBJ2-5; D is uncertain. The V end was cut by 0 bases, the J end by 2 bases, with 10 bases between. This CDR3 is 15 amino acids long. Germline loops: CDR1 SGHAT, CDR2 FQNNGV. The CDR3 protein is CASSLESRPQETQYF. The DNA for the CDR3 is TGTGCCAGCAGCTTAGAATCGAGGCCTCAAGAGACCCAGTACTTC.

This clone occurred once. The rearrangement joins TRBV10-2 to TRBJ1-1; possible D gene TRBD1, 6 bases. The V gene lost 11 bases and the J gene lost 0 bases, with 16 bases spanning the gap. Germline V lookup: CDR1 WSHSY, CDR2 SAAADI. This CDR3 is built from 14 residues. Here the CDR3 reads CAAAKQGLNTEAFF. As DNA, the CDR3 is TGCGCCGCCGCCAAACAGGGACTGAACACTGAAGCTTTCTTT.

Points on this clone: Other DNA sequences in this specimen translate into the identical CDR3. In DNA, the CDR3 is TGTGCCAGCAGCTTAGGGGGCGCCCAGACCCAGTACTTC. Translating it yields CASSLGGAQTQYF. The chain employs TRBV7-9 and TRBJ2-5; weak D call: TRBD1 (5 bases). V dropped 1 base and J dropped 6 bases, with 9 bases sitting between them. CDR3 length: 13 amino acids. The germline V gene encodes CDR1 SEHNR and CDR2 FQNEAQ (reference sequence).

The chain carries TRBV4-1 and TRBJ2-1; D is uncertain. Germline V CDR1 and CDR2: MGHRA, YSYEKL. Trimming removed 4 bases at V and 5 bases at J, with 12 bases between. The CDR3 is made up of 14 amino acids. CDR3 coding DNA: TGCGCCAGCAGCCTAGCCCCCCAGAACAATGAGCAGTTCTTC. Residues: CASSLAPQNNEQFF.

This clone was observed a single time. This chain connects TRBV6-6 to TRBJ1-4, with D possibly TRBD1 on 5 matching bases. There are 15 residues in the CDR3. Germline V gene lookup returns CDR1 MNHNY and CDR2 SVGAGI (reference sequence). V was clipped by 2 bases and J by 4 bases, with 11 bases between them. The DNA for the CDR3 is TGTGCCAGCAGTTACGCGGGCAGGGTTAATGAAAAACTGTTTTTT. Its translation: CASSYAGRVNEKLFF.